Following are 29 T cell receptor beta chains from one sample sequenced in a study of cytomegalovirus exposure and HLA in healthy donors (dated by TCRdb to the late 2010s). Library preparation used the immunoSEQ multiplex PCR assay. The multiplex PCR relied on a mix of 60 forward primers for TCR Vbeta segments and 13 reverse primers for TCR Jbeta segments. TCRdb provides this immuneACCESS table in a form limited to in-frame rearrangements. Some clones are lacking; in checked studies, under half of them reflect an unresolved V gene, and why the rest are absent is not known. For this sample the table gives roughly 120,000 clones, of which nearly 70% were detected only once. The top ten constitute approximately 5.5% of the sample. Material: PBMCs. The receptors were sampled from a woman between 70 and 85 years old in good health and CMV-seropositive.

Here the CDR3 DNA reads TGTGCCAGCTCCCCCGCAGGCAATCAGCCCCAGCATTTT. Its protein product is CASSPAGNQPQHF. This chain joins TRBV18 and TRBJ1-5, with D hard to call. CDR1 is KGHSH and CDR2 is LQKENI in the germline V gene. The CDR3 consists of 13 residues. With 6 bases removed from V and 2 bases from J, the gap between germline ends came to 8 bases.

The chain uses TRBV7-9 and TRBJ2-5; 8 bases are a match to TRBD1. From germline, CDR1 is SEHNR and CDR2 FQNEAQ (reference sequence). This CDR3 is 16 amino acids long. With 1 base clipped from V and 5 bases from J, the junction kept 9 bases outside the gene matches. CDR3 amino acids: CASSLGSQGAGETQYF. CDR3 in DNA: TGTGCCAGCAGCTTAGGAAGCCAGGGGGCGGGGGAGACCCAGTACTTC.

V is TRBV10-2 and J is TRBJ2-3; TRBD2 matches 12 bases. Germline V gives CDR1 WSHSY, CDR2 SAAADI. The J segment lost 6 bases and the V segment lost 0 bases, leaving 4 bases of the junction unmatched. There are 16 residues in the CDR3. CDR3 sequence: CASSESSLAGGDTQYF. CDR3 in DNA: TGCGCCAGCAGTGAGTCGAGTCTAGCGGGGGGGGATACGCAGTATTTT.

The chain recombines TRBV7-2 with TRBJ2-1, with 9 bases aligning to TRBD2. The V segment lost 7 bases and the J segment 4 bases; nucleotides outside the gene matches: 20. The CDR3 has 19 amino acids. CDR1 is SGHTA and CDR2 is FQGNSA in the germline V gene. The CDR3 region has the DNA TGTGCCAGCAACTCCCCCGGGGGGATTAGCGGGGGCCCTTACAATGAGCAGTTCTTC. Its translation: CASNSPGGISGGPYNEQFF.

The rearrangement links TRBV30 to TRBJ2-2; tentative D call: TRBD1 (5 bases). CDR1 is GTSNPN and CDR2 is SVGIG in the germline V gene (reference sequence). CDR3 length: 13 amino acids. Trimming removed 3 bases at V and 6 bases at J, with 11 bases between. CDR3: CAWSAGHPGELFF. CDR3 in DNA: TGTGCCTGGAGCGCAGGGCACCCCGGGGAGCTGTTTTTT.

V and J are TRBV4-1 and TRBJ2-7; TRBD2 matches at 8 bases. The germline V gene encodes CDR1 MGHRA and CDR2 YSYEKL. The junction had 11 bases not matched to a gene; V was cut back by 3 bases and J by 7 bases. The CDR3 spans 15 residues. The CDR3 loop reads CASSQLAGGHKEQYF. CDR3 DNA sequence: TGCGCCAGCAGCCAGCTGGCGGGGGGTCACAAGGAGCAGTACTTC.

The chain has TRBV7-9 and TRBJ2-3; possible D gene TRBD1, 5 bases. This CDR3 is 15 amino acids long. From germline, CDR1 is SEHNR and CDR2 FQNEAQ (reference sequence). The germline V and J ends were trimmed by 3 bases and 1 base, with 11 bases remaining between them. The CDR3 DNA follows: TGTGCCAGCAGCTTGGGGCAGGGTGGCACAGATACGCAGTATTTT. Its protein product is CASSLGQGGTDTQYF. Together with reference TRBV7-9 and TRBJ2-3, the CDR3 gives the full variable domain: DTGVSQNPRHKITKRGQNVTFRCDPISEHNRLYWYRQTLGQGPEFLTYFQNEAQLEKSRLLSDRFSAERPKGSFSTLEIQRTEQGDSAMYLCASSLGQGGTDTQYFGPGTRLTVL.

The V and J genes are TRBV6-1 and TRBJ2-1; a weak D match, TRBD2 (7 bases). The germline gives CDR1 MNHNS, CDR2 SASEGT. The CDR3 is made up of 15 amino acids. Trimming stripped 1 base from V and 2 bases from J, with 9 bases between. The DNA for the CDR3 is TGTGCCAGCAGTGAAGAGGGGGGGGCCTACAATGAGCAGTTCTTC. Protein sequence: CASSEEGGAYNEQFF.

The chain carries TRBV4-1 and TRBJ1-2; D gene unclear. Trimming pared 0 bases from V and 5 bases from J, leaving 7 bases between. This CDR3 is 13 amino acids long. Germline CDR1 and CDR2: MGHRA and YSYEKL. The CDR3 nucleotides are TGCGCCAGCAGCCAAGAGATGGCATATGGCTACACCTTC. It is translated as CASSQEMAYGYTF.

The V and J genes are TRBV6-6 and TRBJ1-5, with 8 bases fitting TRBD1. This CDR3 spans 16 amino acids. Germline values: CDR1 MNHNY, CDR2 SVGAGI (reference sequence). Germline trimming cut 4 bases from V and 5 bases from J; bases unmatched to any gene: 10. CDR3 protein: CASSSQPTGAHQPQHF. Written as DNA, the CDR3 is TGTGCCAGCAGTTCACAGCCGACAGGGGCTCATCAGCCCCAGCATTTT.

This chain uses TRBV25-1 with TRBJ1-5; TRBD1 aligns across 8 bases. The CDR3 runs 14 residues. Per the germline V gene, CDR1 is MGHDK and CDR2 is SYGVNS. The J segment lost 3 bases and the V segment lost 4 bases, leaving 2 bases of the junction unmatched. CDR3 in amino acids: CASSATGVNQPQHF. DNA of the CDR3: TGTGCCAGCAGTGCGACAGGGGTCAATCAGCCCCAGCATTTT.

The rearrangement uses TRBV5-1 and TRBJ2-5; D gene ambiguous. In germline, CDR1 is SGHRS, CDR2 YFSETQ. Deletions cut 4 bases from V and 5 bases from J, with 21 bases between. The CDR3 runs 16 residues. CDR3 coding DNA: TGCGCCAGCAGCGGTTCGGCCGAGACGCCGAGGGAGACCCAGTACTTC. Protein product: CASSGSAETPRETQYF.

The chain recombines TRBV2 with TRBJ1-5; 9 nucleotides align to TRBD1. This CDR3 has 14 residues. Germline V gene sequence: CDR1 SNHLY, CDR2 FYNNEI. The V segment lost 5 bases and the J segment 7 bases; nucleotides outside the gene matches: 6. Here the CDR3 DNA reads TGTGCCAGCAGTCCACAGGGGGCGGGGCAGCCCCAGCATTTT. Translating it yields CASSPQGAGQPQHF. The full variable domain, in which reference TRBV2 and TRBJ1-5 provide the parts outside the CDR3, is EPEVTQTPSHQVTQMGQEVILRCVPISNHLYFYWYRQILGQKVEFLVSFYNNEISEKSEIFDDQFSVERPDGSNFTLKIRSTKLEDSAMYFCASSPQGAGQPQHFGDGTRLSIL.

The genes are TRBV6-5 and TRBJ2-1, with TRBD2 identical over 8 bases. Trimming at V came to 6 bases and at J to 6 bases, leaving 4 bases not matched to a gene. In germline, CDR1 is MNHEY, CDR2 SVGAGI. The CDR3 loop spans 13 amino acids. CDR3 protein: CASRKLAVNEQFF. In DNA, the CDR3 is TGTGCCAGCAGGAAACTAGCGGTCAATGAGCAGTTCTTC.

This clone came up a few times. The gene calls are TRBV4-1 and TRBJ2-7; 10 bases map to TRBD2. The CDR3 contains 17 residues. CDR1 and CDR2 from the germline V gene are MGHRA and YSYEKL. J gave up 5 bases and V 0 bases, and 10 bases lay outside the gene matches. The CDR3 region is CASSQDKAGGLVHEQYF. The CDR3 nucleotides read TGCGCCAGCAGCCAAGATAAAGCGGGGGGGCTAGTCCACGAGCAGTACTTC.

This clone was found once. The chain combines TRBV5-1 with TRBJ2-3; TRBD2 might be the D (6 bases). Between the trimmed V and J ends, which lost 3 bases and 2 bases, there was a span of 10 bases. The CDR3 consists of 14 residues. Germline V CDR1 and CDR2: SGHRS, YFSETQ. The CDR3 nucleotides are TGCGCCAGCAGCTCGGGACTCCCCACAGATACGCAGTATTTT. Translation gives CASSSGLPTDTQYF.

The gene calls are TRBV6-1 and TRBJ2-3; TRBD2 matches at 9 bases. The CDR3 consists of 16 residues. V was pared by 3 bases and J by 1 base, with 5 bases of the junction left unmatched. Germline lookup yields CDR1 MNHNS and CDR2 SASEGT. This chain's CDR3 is CASSESGGGGTDTQYF. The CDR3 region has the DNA TGTGCCAGCAGTGAGTCGGGCGGGGGGGGCACAGATACGCAGTATTTT.

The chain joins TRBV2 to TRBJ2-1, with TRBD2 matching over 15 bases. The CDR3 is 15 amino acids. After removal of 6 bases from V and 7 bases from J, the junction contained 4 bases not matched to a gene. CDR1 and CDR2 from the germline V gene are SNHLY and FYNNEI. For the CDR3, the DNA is TGTGCCAGCAGGGGACTAGCGGGGGGCCCGAATGAGCAGTTCTTC. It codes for CASRGLAGGPNEQFF.

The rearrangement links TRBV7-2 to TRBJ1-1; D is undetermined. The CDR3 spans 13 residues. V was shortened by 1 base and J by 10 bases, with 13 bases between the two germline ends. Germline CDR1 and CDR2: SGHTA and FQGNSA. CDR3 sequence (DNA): TGTGCCAGCAGCTTAGGAATGGGCAATCGAGCTTTCTTT. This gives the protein CASSLGMGNRAFF.

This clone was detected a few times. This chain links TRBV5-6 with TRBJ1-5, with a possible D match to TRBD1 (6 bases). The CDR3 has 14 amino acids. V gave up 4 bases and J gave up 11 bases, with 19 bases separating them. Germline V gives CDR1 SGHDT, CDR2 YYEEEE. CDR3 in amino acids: CASSLGGALPAQHF. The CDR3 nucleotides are TGTGCCAGCAGCCTCGGGGGGGCGCTTCCGGCCCAGCATTTT.

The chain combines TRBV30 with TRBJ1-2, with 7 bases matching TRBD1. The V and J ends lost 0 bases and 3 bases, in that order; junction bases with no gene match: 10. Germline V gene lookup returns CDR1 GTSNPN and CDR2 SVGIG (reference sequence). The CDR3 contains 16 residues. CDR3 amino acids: CAWSVGQTGKHYGYTF. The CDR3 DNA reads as TGTGCCTGGAGTGTAGGACAGACAGGGAAACACTATGGCTACACCTTC. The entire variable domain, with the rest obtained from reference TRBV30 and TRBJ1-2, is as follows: SQTIHQWPATLVQPVGSPLSLECTVEGTSNPNLYWYRQAAGRGLQLLFYSVGIGQISSEVPQNLSASRPQDRQFILSSKKLLLSDSGFYLCAWSVGQTGKHYGYTFGSGTRLTVV.

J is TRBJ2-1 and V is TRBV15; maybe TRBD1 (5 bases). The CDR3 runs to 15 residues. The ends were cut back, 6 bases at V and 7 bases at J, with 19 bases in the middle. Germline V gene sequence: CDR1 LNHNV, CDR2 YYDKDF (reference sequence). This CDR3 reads CATRTVPGMGNEQFF. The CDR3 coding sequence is TGTGCCACCAGAACTGTCCCAGGGATGGGGAATGAGCAGTTCTTC.

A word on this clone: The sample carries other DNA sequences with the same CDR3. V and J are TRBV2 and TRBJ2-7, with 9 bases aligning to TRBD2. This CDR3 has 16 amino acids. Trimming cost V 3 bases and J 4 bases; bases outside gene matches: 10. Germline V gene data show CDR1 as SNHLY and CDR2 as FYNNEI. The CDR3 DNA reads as TGTGCCAGCAGTGAGGCGCTTCCTAGCGGGGTGTACGAGCAGTACTTC. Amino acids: CASSEALPSGVYEQYF.

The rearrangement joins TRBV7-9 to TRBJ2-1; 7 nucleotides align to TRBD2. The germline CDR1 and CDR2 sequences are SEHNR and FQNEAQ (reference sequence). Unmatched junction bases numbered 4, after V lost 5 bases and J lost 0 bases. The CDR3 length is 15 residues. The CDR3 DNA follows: TGTGCCAGCAGCATCAGCGGGGCCTCCTACAATGAGCAGTTCTTC. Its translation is CASSISGASYNEQFF.

The CDR3 loop is CASSPGTGGNTIYF. In nucleotides, the CDR3 is TGTGCCAGCAGCCCTGGGACAGGAGGAAACACCATATATTTT. The chain employs TRBV7-2 and TRBJ1-3, with 8 positions matching TRBD1. The CDR3 totals 14 residues. Germline CDR1 and CDR2: SGHTA and FQGNSA. The V and J ends lost 5 bases and 4 bases, in that order; junction bases with no gene match: 4.

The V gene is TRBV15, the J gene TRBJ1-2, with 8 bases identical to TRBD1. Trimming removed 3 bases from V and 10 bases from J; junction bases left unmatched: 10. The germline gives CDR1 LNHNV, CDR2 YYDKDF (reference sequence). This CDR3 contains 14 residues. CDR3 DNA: TGTGCCACCAGCAGCCTGGACAGGGAAGAAGACTACACCTTC. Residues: CATSSLDREEDYTF.

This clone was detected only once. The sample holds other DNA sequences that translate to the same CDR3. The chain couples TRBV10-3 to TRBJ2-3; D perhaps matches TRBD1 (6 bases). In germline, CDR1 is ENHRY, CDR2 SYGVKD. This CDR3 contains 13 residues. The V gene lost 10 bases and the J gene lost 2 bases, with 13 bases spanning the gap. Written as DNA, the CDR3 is TGTGCCACCCAAGGACAGTCCACAGATACGCAGTATTTT. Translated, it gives CATQGQSTDTQYF.

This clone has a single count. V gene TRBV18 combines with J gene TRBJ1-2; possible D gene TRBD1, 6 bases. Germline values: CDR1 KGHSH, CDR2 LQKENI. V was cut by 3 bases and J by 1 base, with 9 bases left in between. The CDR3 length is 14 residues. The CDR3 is CASSPLDSNYGYTF. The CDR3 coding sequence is TGTGCCAGCTCACCCTTGGACAGTAACTATGGCTACACCTTC. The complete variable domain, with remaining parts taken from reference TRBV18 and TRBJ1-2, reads NAGVMQNPRHLVRRRGQEARLRCSPMKGHSHVYWYRQLPEEGLKFMVYLQKENIIDESGMPKERFSAEFPKEGPSILRIQQVVRGDSAAYFCASSPLDSNYGYTFGSGTRLTVV.

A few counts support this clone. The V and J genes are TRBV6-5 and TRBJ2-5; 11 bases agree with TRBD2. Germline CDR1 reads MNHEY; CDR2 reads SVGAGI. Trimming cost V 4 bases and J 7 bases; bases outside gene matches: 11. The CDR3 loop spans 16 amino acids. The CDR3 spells CASSSLAGGLPRTQYF. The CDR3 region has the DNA TGTGCCAGCAGTTCCCTAGCGGGGGGACTCCCACGGACCCAGTACTTC.